The TCR beta chain under discussion was sequenced for a study of blood T cells in healthy people across ages. The CDR3 is 15 residues long. Germline CDR1 is SGHVS and CDR2 is FQNEAQ. J was trimmed by 3 bases and V by 4 bases; bases with no gene match: 6. PCR was performed a second time for about 7 to 11 cycles using a sample-barcoded 5' primer and a J-beta primer mix. Each CDR3 protein is one row after TCRdb ran MiXCR on the 5' RACE reads. The sample has 800,000 to 950,000 distinct CDR3 sequences; about 28% are singletons. Another study also made use of these data, one on T cells of mothers and their children.

Sequenced sample: blood. The rearrangement links TRBV7-8 to TRBJ2-1; TRBD1 agrees at 7 bases. The TCR originated in a woman in her forties in good health. The CDR3 here is CASSSSRDSYNEQFF. The DNA of the CDR3 is TGTGCCAGCAGCTCCAGCCGGGACAGCTACAATGAGCAGTTCTTC. Variable domain in full (rest from reference TRBV7-8 and TRBJ2-1): GAGVSQSPRYKVAKRGQDVALRCDPISGHVSLFWYQQALGQGPEFLTYFQNEAQLDKSGLPSDRFFAERPEGSVSTLKIQRTQQEDSAVYLCASSSSRDSYNEQFFGPGTRLTVL.